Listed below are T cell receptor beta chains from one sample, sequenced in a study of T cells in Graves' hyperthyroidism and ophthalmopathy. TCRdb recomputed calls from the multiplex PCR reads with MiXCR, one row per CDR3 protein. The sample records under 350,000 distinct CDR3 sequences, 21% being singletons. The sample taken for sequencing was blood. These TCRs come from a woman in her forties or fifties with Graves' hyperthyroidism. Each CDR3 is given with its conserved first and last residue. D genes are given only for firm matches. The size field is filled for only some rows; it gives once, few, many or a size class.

CDR3nt: TGTGCCAGCCGGTCCGTATCTGGGGCCAACGTCCTGACTTTC; CDR3aa: CASRSVSGANVLTF; d_gene: -; abundance: few; v_gene: TRBV11-3; j_gene: TRBJ2-6
CDR3nt: TGTGCCAGTAGTATTCGAGGTTCCACCGGGGAGCTGTTTTTT; CDR3aa: CASSIRGSTGELFF; d_gene: -; abundance: few; v_gene: TRBV19; j_gene: TRBJ2-2
CDR3nt: TGCAGTGCTAGACCCATCGGTATCAGGGTTAATTCCTACGAGCAGTACTTC; CDR3aa: CSARPIGIRVNSYEQYF; d_gene: -; abundance: few; v_gene: TRBV20-1; j_gene: TRBJ2-7
CDR3nt: TGCAGTGCTAGAGATTGGACAGGGACTAATTCACCCCTCCACTTT; CDR3aa: CSARDWTGTNSPLHF; d_gene: TRBD1; abundance: many; v_gene: TRBV20-1; j_gene: TRBJ1-6
CDR3nt: TGTGCCAGCAGCCTGGACACCAACTATGGCTACACCTTC; CDR3aa: CASSLDTNYGYTF; d_gene: -; abundance: few; v_gene: TRBV3-1; j_gene: TRBJ1-2
CDR3nt: TGTGCCAGTAACCCGGGACTTAGCACAGATACGCAGTATTTT; CDR3aa: CASNPGLSTDTQYF; d_gene: -; abundance: few; v_gene: TRBV9; j_gene: TRBJ2-3
CDR3nt: TGTGCCAGCAGCTCAACACCGACCACTGAAGCTTTCTTT; CDR3aa: CASSSTPTTEAFF; d_gene: -; abundance: many; v_gene: TRBV5-4; j_gene: TRBJ1-1
CDR3nt: TGTGCCAGCAGTCCCGAGGGAAACATTCAGTACTTC; CDR3aa: CASSPEGNIQYF; d_gene: -; abundance: few; v_gene: TRBV6-1; j_gene: TRBJ2-4
CDR3nt: TGTGCCAGCAGCCCCTCAAGGGATAACACCGGGGAGCTGTTTTTT; CDR3aa: CASSPSRDNTGELFF; d_gene: -; abundance: -; v_gene: TRBV4-2; j_gene: TRBJ2-2
CDR3nt: TGTGCCAGCTCACTATCGCGGACAGGGGGCACTGAAGCTTTCTTT; CDR3aa: CASSLSRTGGTEAFF; d_gene: TRBD1; abundance: many; v_gene: TRBV18; j_gene: TRBJ1-1
CDR3nt: TGTGCCAGCACCCTCGCCGGGACCGGCTCCTACGAGCAGTACTTC; CDR3aa: CASTLAGTGSYEQYF; d_gene: -; abundance: once; v_gene: TRBV6-2/TRBV6-3; j_gene: TRBJ2-7
CDR3nt: TGTGCCAGCATGGGACACCGACAGGCCTACAATGAGCAGTTCTTC; CDR3aa: CASMGHRQAYNEQFF; d_gene: -; abundance: -; v_gene: TRBV2; j_gene: TRBJ2-1
CDR3nt: TGCAGTGCTAGAGATCCTGCGGGGTGGGGCTACGAGCAGTACTTC; CDR3aa: CSARDPAGWGYEQYF; d_gene: -; abundance: many; v_gene: TRBV20-1; j_gene: TRBJ2-7
CDR3nt: TGCAGCGTTGAGGGCAGGGGGCAAAACTCCCCTTACTACACCTTC; CDR3aa: CSVEGRGQNSPYYTF; d_gene: TRBD1; abundance: -; v_gene: TRBV29-1; j_gene: TRBJ1-2
CDR3nt: TGTGCCAGCGGGGGCGATCAGCCCCAGCATTTT; CDR3aa: CASGGDQPQHF; d_gene: -; abundance: many; v_gene: TRBV3-1; j_gene: TRBJ1-5
CDR3nt: TGTGCCAGCAGTTTGGCCCTGGACAGGGTTGCCTACAATGAGCAGTTCTTC; CDR3aa: CASSLALDRVAYNEQFF; d_gene: TRBD1; abundance: many; v_gene: TRBV28; j_gene: TRBJ2-1
CDR3nt: TGTGCCAGCAGACGAAGGGAGGGGGGCCAAGAGACCCAGTACTTC; CDR3aa: CASRRREGGQETQYF; d_gene: -; abundance: many; v_gene: TRBV28; j_gene: TRBJ2-5
CDR3nt: TGCAGTGCTAGTCCGTTTCTGTCTGGCTACACCTTC; CDR3aa: CSASPFLSGYTF; d_gene: -; abundance: few; v_gene: TRBV20-1; j_gene: TRBJ1-2
CDR3nt: TGTGCCAGCAGCGTAGATGAGGGGGGAGCAACAGATACGCAGTATTTT; CDR3aa: CASSVDEGGATDTQYF; d_gene: -; abundance: -; v_gene: TRBV9; j_gene: TRBJ2-3
CDR3nt: TGTGCCAGCAGTGAAATGTTGGGGGTCCGATTGAGAGAGACCCAGTACTTC; CDR3aa: CASSEMLGVRLRETQYF; d_gene: -; abundance: -; v_gene: TRBV6-1; j_gene: TRBJ2-5
CDR3nt: TGCGCCAGCAGCCCGACAGGGAGGATAGACGAGCAGTACTTC; CDR3aa: CASSPTGRIDEQYF; d_gene: -; abundance: few; v_gene: TRBV5-1; j_gene: TRBJ2-7
CDR3nt: TGCAGTGCTAGAGGTCTAGCGGGGGGCTCGTACCTCACAGATACGCAGTATTTT; CDR3aa: CSARGLAGGSYLTDTQYF; d_gene: TRBD2; abundance: -; v_gene: TRBV20-1; j_gene: TRBJ2-3
CDR3nt: TGTGCCAGCAGTCCTAAGGCCTCGGGGCACACTGAAGCTTTCTTT; CDR3aa: CASSPKASGHTEAFF; d_gene: -; abundance: many; v_gene: TRBV12-3/TRBV12-4; j_gene: TRBJ1-1
CDR3nt: TGTGCCATCAGTGAGTCGCTCGGGGATACGCAGTATTTT; CDR3aa: CAISESLGDTQYF; d_gene: -; abundance: few; v_gene: TRBV10-3; j_gene: TRBJ2-3
CDR3nt: TGTGCCAGCAGCCCCCGGATCTCCCGCAGGGGTACAGATACGCAGTATTTT; CDR3aa: CASSPRISRRGTDTQYF; d_gene: -; abundance: few; v_gene: TRBV7-2; j_gene: TRBJ2-3
CDR3nt: TGCAGTGCTACCGGGGGGGAGGGTCAGCCCCAGCATTTT; CDR3aa: CSATGGEGQPQHF; d_gene: -; abundance: few; v_gene: TRBV20-1; j_gene: TRBJ1-5
CDR3nt: TGTGCCAGCAGTTCCTCTGGAACCCTGAAATACAATGAGCAGTTCTTC; CDR3aa: CASSSSGTLKYNEQFF; d_gene: -; abundance: many; v_gene: TRBV28; j_gene: TRBJ2-1
CDR3nt: TGTGCCAGTAGCCGGGACGGATTAACCTCTGGGGCCAACGTCCTGACTTTC; CDR3aa: CASSRDGLTSGANVLTF; d_gene: -; abundance: few; v_gene: TRBV19; j_gene: TRBJ2-6